The 12 T cell receptor beta chains below were found in one sample sequenced in a study of cytomegalovirus exposure and HLA in healthy donors. PCR used 60 Vbeta primers and 13 Jbeta primers. The protocol was immunoSEQ multiplex PCR, while the TCRdb copy is restricted to in-frame clones and leaves out a portion. The profile shows about 110,000 clones, under 90% of them singletons. Sequences were obtained from PBMCs. Receptor source: a woman aged 30 to 39 in good health and CMV-seronegative.

V is TRBV28 and J is TRBJ2-3; 7 nucleotides line up with TRBD2. After removal of 2 bases from V and 4 bases from J, the junction contained 3 bases not matched to a gene. This CDR3 has 14 amino acids. CDR1 is MDHEN and CDR2 is SYDVKM in the germline V gene. CDR3 DNA: TGTGCCAGCAGTTTAGGACGGGAGGCAGATACGCAGTATTTT. As protein: CASSLGREADTQYF.

This chain joins TRBV2 and TRBJ1-1, with 8 bases lining up with TRBD1. CDR1 and CDR2 from the germline V gene are SNHLY and FYNNEI. The CDR3 is 14 amino acids. V lost 7 bases to trimming and J lost 5 bases; unmatched junction nucleotides: 9. CDR3 residues: CASKGQAGLTEAFF. The CDR3 DNA reads as TGTGCCAGCAAGGGACAGGCGGGCCTGACTGAAGCTTTCTTT.

The V and J genes are TRBV4-3 and TRBJ1-2; D is undetermined. The CDR3 loop spans 16 amino acids. Trimming removed 0 bases at V and 2 bases at J, with 13 bases between. Looked up from germline, CDR1 is LGHNA and CDR2 is YSLEER. Here the CDR3 DNA reads TGCGCCAGCAGCCAAGATTTCGGAGGTTCAAACTATGGCTACACCTTC. Protein: CASSQDFGGSNYGYTF.

The chain recombines TRBV4-2 with TRBJ1-6; 9 bases match TRBD1. With 0 bases clipped from V and 6 bases from J, the junction kept 3 bases outside the gene matches. This CDR3 comprises 16 residues. In germline, CDR1 is LGHNA, CDR2 YNFKEQ. As DNA, the CDR3 is TGTGCCAGCAGCCAAGAAGGGACAGGGACTAATTCACCCCTCCACTTT. It translates to CASSQEGTGTNSPLHF.

V gene TRBV19 combines with J gene TRBJ1-6, with TRBD1 identical over 7 bases. V was clipped by 5 bases and J by 13 bases; unmatched bases: 8. The CDR3 contains 13 residues. Germline V gene data show CDR1 as LNHDA and CDR2 as SQIVND (reference sequence). DNA for the CDR3: TGTGCCAGTAGTGCGACAGGGATTGGTCCCCTCCACTTT. Translated, it gives CASSATGIGPLHF. The full variable domain, completed using reference TRBV19 and TRBJ1-6, is DGGITQSPKYLFRKEGQNVTLSCEQNLNHDAMYWYRQDPGQGLRLIYYSQIVNDFQKGDIAEGYSVSREKKESFPLTVTSAQKNPTAFYLCASSATGIGPLHFGNGTRLTVT.

The chain couples TRBV30 to TRBJ1-2; D is unclear. The germline CDR1 and CDR2 sequences are GTSNPN and SVGIG (reference sequence). This CDR3 contains 15 residues. Trimming removed 0 bases at V and 5 bases at J, with 16 bases between. CDR3 nucleotides: TGTGCCTGGAGTGTAAAAAATACAGCCGCATATGGCTACACCTTC. This sequence encodes CAWSVKNTAAYGYTF.

This clone was picked up a small number of times. CDR3 coding DNA: TGTGCCAGCAGCGTAGATCGGGGTAGCTCCTATAATTCACCCCTCCACTTT. This translates into CASSVDRGSSYNSPLHF. J is TRBJ1-6 and V is TRBV9, with D unclear. Germline V gene lookup returns CDR1 SGDLS and CDR2 YYNGEE. The CDR3 is 17 residues long. With 0 bases removed from V and 0 bases from J, the gap between germline ends came to 10 bases.

V gene TRBV6-1 combines with J gene TRBJ1-2; 7 nucleotides match TRBD1. CDR3 size: 14 residues. Unmatched junction bases numbered 9, after V lost 4 bases and J lost 7 bases. Germline assignment: CDR1 MNHNS and CDR2 SASEGT. In DNA form, the CDR3 reads TGTGCCAGCAGTGGGGGAGACAGGGCGACTGGCTACACCTTC. It codes for CASSGGDRATGYTF.

The CDR3, as DNA: TGCGCCAGCAGCTTGGGGCTAGCGGGAGCATCCGATACGCAGTATTTT. This encodes CASSLGLAGASDTQYF. The gene calls are TRBV5-1 and TRBJ2-3; 10 nucleotides agree with TRBD2. V was clipped by 0 bases and J by 6 bases; unmatched bases: 7. The CDR3 length is 16 residues. In germline, CDR1 is SGHRS, CDR2 YFSETQ. Combining the CDR3 with reference TRBV5-1 and TRBJ2-3 gives the whole variable domain KAGVTQTPRYLIKTRGQQVTLSCSPISGHRSVSWYQQTPGQGLQFLFEYFSETQRNKGNFPGRFSGRQFSNSRSEMNVSTLELGDSALYLCASSLGLAGASDTQYFGPGTRLTVL.

The chain is built from TRBV11-3 and TRBJ2-7; 9 nucleotides line up with TRBD2. Germline loops: CDR1 SGHNT, CDR2 YENEEA. The CDR3 is 14 amino acids. The J segment lost 6 bases and the V segment lost 4 bases, leaving 7 bases of the junction unmatched. CDR3 sequence reads: CASSYGREGREQYF. CDR3 DNA: TGTGCCAGCAGCTACGGGCGGGAGGGCCGCGAGCAGTACTTC.

CDR3: CASSLEGQGNQPQHF. In DNA form, the CDR3 reads TGCGCCAGCAGCTTGGAAGGCCAGGGCAATCAGCCCCAGCATTTT. The genes are TRBV5-1 and TRBJ1-5; D unclear. This CDR3 contains 15 residues. V gave up 0 bases and J gave up 2 bases, with 9 bases separating them. Germline V lookup: CDR1 SGHRS, CDR2 YFSETQ.

V is TRBV7-9 and J is TRBJ2-1; the D is unclear. V lost 0 bases, J lost 1 base, and 13 bases lay in between. CDR1 SEHNR and CDR2 FQNEAQ come from the germline V gene (reference sequence). This CDR3 is 17 amino acids long. CDR3 DNA sequence: TGTGCCAGCAGCTTAGCGATCTTGGTTACATCCTACAATGAGCAGTTCTTC. It codes for CASSLAILVTSYNEQFF.